This T cell receptor (beta chain) was found in a study of OX40 agonist ivuxolimab in advanced cancers. Across the study: Every 2 weeks, patients received ivuxolimab intravenously, dosed at 0.01 to 10 mg/kg. A diagnosis of hepatocellular carcinoma, melanoma, renal cell or head and neck cancer was present in dose-escalation patients. Patients achieving partial responses numbered three: one hepatocellular carcinoma case and two cutaneous melanoma cases.

Here immunoSEQ multiplex PCR was the method, and the copy in TCRdb shows in-frame clones only, minus some. The table has roughly 80,000 clones, over 75% seen once. CDR1 is SGDLS, CDR2 YYNGEE, per germline. Trimming took off 4 bases at V and 3 bases at J, with 15 bases between the two ends. This CDR3 has 15 residues. The chain is built from TRBV9 and TRBJ2-3; D ambiguous. This sample comprised CD4+ or CD8+ T cells sorted from blood, obtained in a trial of the OX40 agonist ivuxolimab. The origin of this receptor is an adult with an advanced solid tumor such as melanoma, head and neck, liver or kidney cancer. CDR3 protein: CASSPRRLGTDTQYF. Here the CDR3 DNA reads TGTGCCAGCAGCCCCCGGCGTTTGGGGACAGATACGCAGTATTTT.